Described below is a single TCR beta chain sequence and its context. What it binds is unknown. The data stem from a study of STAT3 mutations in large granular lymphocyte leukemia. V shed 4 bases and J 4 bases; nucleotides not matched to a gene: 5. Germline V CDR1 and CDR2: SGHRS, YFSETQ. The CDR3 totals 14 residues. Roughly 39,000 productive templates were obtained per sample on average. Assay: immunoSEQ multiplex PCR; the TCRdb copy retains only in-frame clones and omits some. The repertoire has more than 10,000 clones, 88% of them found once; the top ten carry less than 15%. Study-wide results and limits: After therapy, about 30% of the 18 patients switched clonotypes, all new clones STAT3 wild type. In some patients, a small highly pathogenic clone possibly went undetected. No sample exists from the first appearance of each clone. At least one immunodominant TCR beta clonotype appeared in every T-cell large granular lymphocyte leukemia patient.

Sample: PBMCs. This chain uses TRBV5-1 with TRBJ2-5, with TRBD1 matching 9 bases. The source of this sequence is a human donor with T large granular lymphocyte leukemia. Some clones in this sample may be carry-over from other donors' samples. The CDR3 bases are TGCGCCAGCAGCACGGGGACAGGGCGAGAGACCCAGTACTTC. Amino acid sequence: CASSTGTGRETQYF.